One sample yielded the 13 T cell receptor beta chains listed below, sequenced in a study of post-analysis software for immune sequencing data. Study conclusions and caveats: Among four or five TRBV segments more frequent in patients than controls were TRBV5-6, TRBV5-1 and TRBV20-1.

Unique molecular identifiers tagged the TCR beta cDNA libraries. One entry per CDR3 protein, called by TCRdb with MiXCR from the PCR reads. The table shows approximately 730,000 distinct CDR3 sequences, with roughly 27% occurring only once. What these receptors recognize is not known. Sequences were obtained from blood. The origin of the receptors is a girl aged 10-17 years with multiple sclerosis.

This clonotype was recorded many times. The rearrangement links TRBV20-1 to TRBJ1-2; no clear D gene. There are 13 residues in the CDR3. Per the germline V gene, CDR1 is DFQATT and CDR2 is SNEGSKA (reference sequence). Trimming stripped 6 bases from V and 3 bases from J, with 14 bases between. The CDR3 sequence: CSASEVEDYGYTF. The CDR3 DNA sequence: TGCAGTGCCAGTGAAGTTGAGGACTATGGCTACACCTTC.

Comment on this clonotype: A much larger clone differs from this one at a single base, so this may be a read error. The V gene is TRBV29-1, the J gene TRBJ2-7; D could derive from TRBD1 or TRBD2 (5 bases each). The V and J ends lost 4 bases and 6 bases respectively, with 16 bases between them. The CDR3 totals 13 residues. Per the germline V gene, CDR1 is SQVTM and CDR2 is ANQGSEA. CDR3 sequence reads: CSVAPGRGTEQYF. The DNA for the CDR3 is TGCAGCGTTGCTCCGGGACGGGGAACCGAGCAGTACTTC.

This clonotype was picked up a small number of times. This rearrangement joins TRBV7-2 to TRBJ2-7; TRBD1 aligns across 9 bases. Per germline, CDR1 SGHTA and CDR2 FQGNSA. Trimming took 5 bases from V and 2 from J; bases not matched to a gene: 10. The CDR3 runs 16 residues. CDR3 residues: CASSPNSGTGTYEQYF. CDR3 DNA: TGTGCCAGCAGCCCAAACTCCGGGACAGGGACCTACGAGCAGTACTTC. The whole variable domain, filled in from reference TRBV7-2 and TRBJ2-7, reads GAGVSQSPSNKVTEKGKDVELRCDPISGHTALYWYRQSLGQGLEFLIYFQGNSAPDKSGLPSDRFSAERTGGSVSTLTIQRTQQEDSAVYLCASSPNSGTGTYEQYFGPGTRLTVT.

This chain joins TRBV7-2 and TRBJ2-3, with TRBD2 matching over 11 bases. The CDR3 covers 16 residues. V shed 5 bases, J shed 4 bases, and the junction held 8 bases outside the gene matches. Per germline, CDR1 SGHTA and CDR2 FQGNSA. CDR3 loop: CASSILPSGGSDTQYF. The CDR3 DNA is TGTGCCAGCAGCATCCTCCCTAGCGGGGGGTCAGATACGCAGTATTTT. Full variable domain (rest looked up from reference TRBV7-2 and TRBJ2-3): GAGVSQSPSNKVTEKGKDVELRCDPISGHTALYWYRQSLGQGLEFLIYFQGNSAPDKSGLPSDRFSAERTGGSVSTLTIQRTQQEDSAVYLCASSILPSGGSDTQYFGPGTRLTVL.

This clonotype was seen repeatedly, ten times or more. The junction shows a germline mismatch at one end, possibly a read error. V and J are TRBV5-6 and TRBJ1-5; D is perhaps TRBD1 (5 bases). The germline CDR1 and CDR2 sequences are SGHDT and YYEEEE. The CDR3 is made up of 13 amino acids. The CDR3 DNA is TGCGCCAGCAGCTTCGGGGGGAATCAGCCCCAGCATTTT. Residues: CASSFGGNQPQHF.

J is TRBJ1-2 and V is TRBV4-1; the D is unclear. Deletions cut 0 bases from V and 4 bases from J, with 12 bases between. The CDR3 is 15 amino acids. CDR1 and CDR2 (germline): MGHRA, YSYEKL. For the CDR3, the DNA is TGCGCCAGCAGCCAAGATAGTTTCGCAGTCTATGGCTACACCTTC. This encodes CASSQDSFAVYGYTF.

CDR3 coding DNA: TGCAGTGCTAGAGTTCTAGCGGGAGTACGAGAGCAGTTCTTC. It codes for CSARVLAGVREQFF. The rearrangement joins TRBV20-1 to TRBJ2-1; 10 nucleotides line up with TRBD2. After removal of 1 base from V and 10 bases from J, the junction contained 7 bases not matched to a gene. The germline CDR1 and CDR2 sequences are DFQATT and SNEGSKA (reference sequence). This CDR3 is built from 14 residues.

This clonotype was found a few times. This chain uses TRBV6-1 with TRBJ2-7, with D perhaps assigned TRBD1 or TRBD2 (6 bases each). The CDR3 length is 17 residues. Deletions cut 7 bases from V and 3 bases from J, with 25 bases between. Germline V gene sequence: CDR1 MNHNS, CDR2 SASEGT. In DNA form, the CDR3 reads TGTGCCAGCACCCCTTCGCGGGTCTATAGGGGGGACTACGAGCAGTACTTC. It is translated as CASTPSRVYRGDYEQYF.

This clonotype occurred a few times. The chain carries TRBV12-3 or TRBV12-4 and TRBJ2-5, with D perhaps given as TRBD1 or TRBD2 (7 bases each). The CDR3 runs 15 residues. Trimming shortened V by 6 bases and J by 2 bases, and 16 bases separated the two germline ends. The CDR3 coding sequence is TGTGCCAGCAGCCAGGGGGGGGCCGCACAAGAGACCCAGTACTTC. Residues: CASSQGGAAQETQYF.

This rearrangement joins TRBV29-1 to TRBJ2-5; TRBD2 agrees at 7 bases. The CDR3 extends over 12 amino acids. Germline V CDR1 and CDR2: SQVTM, ANQGSEA. Germline trimming cut 8 bases from V and 5 bases from J; bases unmatched to any gene: 8. CDR3 amino acids: CSFGLGRETQYF. CDR3 sequence (DNA): TGCAGCTTCGGACTAGGACGGGAGACCCAGTACTTC.

This clonotype was detected many times. V and J are TRBV20-1 and TRBJ2-7; D gene uncertain. Germline assignment: CDR1 DFQATT and CDR2 SNEGSKA (reference sequence). Deletions cut 6 bases from V and 5 bases from J, with 17 bases between. The CDR3 contains 13 residues. This chain's CDR3 is CSARRTATHEQYF. The CDR3 DNA is TGCAGTGCGAGAAGGACGGCAACCCACGAGCAGTACTTC.

The V and J genes are TRBV20-1 and TRBJ1-5; the D is unclear. Trimming took off 0 bases at V and 1 base at J, with 13 bases between the two ends. Germline V gene sequence: CDR1 DFQATT, CDR2 SNEGSKA (reference sequence). This CDR3 spans 16 amino acids. The CDR3 loop is CSARDLSGYSNQPQHF. CDR3 DNA sequence: TGCAGTGCTAGAGATCTATCGGGGTACAGCAATCAGCCCCAGCATTTT.

The chain employs TRBV18 and TRBJ1-1; the match to TRBD1 covers 7 bases. Germline-derived CDR1 and CDR2 are KGHSH and LQKENI. V lost 5 bases and J lost 5; bases outside the gene matches: 5. The CDR3 extends over 13 amino acids. The DNA for the CDR3 is TGTGCCAGCTCAACAGACAGGGAAACTGAAGCTTTCTTT. It is translated as CASSTDRETEAFF.